This T cell receptor beta chain originates from a study of blood T cell repertoires in COVID-19. TCRdb's copy holds only in-frame clones and misses some; the assay was immunoSEQ multiplex PCR. The sample shows roughly 130,000 clones, 90% of them seen only once. CDR1 is SGHKS, CDR2 YYEKEE, per germline (reference sequence). Trimming took 0 bases from V and 0 from J, leaving 12 bases between them. This CDR3 comprises 16 residues. Source material: peripheral blood. This chain joins TRBV5-5 and TRBJ1-1, with D tentatively TRBD1 (6 bases). This sequence was found in a man aged 55-75 years with COVID-19, enrolled during active disease. CDR3 nucleotides: TGTGCCAGCAGCTTGGGTGGGGGCGCGCTGAACACTGAAGCTTTCTTT. Translated, it gives CASSLGGGALNTEAFF.